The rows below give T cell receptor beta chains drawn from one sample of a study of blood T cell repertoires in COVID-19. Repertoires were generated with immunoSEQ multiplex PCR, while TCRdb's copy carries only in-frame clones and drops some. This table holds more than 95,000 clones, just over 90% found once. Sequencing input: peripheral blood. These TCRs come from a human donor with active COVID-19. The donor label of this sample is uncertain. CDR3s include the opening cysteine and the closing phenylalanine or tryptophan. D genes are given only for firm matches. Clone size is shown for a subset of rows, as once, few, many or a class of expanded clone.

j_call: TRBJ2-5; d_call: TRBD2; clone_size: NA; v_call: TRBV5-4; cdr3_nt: TGTGCCAGCAGCTCCGGGACTAGCGGGGGGGATGGGGAGACCCAGTACTTC; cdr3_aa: CASSSGTSGGDGETQYF
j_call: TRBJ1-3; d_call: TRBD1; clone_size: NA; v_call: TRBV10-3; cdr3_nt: TGTGCCACACGGACAGGGGAACGCTCTGGAAACACCATATATTTT; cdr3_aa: CATRTGERSGNTIYF
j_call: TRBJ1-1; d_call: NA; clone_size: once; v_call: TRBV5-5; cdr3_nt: TGTGCCAGCAGCTTGGCCACGGTGAACACTGAAGCTTTCTTT; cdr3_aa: CASSLATVNTEAFF
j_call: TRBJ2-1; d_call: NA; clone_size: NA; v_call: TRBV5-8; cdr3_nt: TGTGCCAGCCTCACTGACAGGAGCTCCTACAATGAGCAGTTCTTC; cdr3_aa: CASLTDRSSYNEQFF
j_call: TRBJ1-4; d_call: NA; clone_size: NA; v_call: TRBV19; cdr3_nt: TGTGCCAGTAGTACCTTGAGAGCGGACCCGCTAGGAAAACTGTTTTTT; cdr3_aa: CASSTLRADPLGKLFF
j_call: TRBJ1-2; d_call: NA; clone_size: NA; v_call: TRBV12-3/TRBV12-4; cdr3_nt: TGTGCCAGCAGCACAGGGTTTGGCTACACCTTC; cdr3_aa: CASSTGFGYTF
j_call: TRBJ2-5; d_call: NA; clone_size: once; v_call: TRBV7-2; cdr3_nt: TGTGCCAGCAGCTTGAGGCAAGAGACCCAGTACTTC; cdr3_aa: CASSLRQETQYF
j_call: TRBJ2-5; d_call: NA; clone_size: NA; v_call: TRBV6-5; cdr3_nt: TGTGCCAGCAGTTACTCGCAGGGGATAGAGACCCAGTACTTC; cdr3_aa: CASSYSQGIETQYF
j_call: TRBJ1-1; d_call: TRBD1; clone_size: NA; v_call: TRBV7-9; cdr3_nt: TGTGCCAGCAGCTTAGGGACAGGGAGTTGGACTGAAGCTTTCTTT; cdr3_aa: CASSLGTGSWTEAFF
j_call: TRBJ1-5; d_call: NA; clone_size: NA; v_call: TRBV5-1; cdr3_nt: TGCGCCAGCAGCTTGGAGGGCGGGGATAGCAATCAGCCCCAGCATTTT; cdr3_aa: CASSLEGGDSNQPQHF
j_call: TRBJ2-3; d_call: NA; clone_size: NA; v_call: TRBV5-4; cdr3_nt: TGTGCCAGCAGCTTGCTGCAGGGGAGCACAGATACGCAGTATTTT; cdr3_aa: CASSLLQGSTDTQYF
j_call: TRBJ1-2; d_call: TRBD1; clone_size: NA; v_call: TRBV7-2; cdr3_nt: TGTGCCAGCAGCTTAACCGGGACAGGGTCGGGTGGCTACACCTTC; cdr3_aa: CASSLTGTGSGGYTF
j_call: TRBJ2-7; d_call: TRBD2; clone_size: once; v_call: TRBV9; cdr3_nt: TGTGCCAGCAGCGTAGGACTAGCTGGCTACGAGCAGTACTTC; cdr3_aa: CASSVGLAGYEQYF
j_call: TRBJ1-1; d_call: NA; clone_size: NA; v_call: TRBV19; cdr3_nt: TGTGCCAGTAGAAAAGACAGGACTAGGGCTTTCTTT; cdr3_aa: CASRKDRTRAFF
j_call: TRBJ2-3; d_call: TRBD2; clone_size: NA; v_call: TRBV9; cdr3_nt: TGTGCCAGCAGCGTAGCGGGGATGGGGAGGGAAGATACGCAGTATTTT; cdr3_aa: CASSVAGMGREDTQYF
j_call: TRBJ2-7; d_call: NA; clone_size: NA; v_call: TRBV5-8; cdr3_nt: TGTGCCAGCAGCTTGGGGTCAGGGGTCGGCTACGAGCAGTACTTC; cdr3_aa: CASSLGSGVGYEQYF
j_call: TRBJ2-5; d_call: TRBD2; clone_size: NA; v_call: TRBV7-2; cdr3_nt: TGTGCCAGCAGCCCCACCGGACTAGCGGGGGGGCGGGTGACCCAGTACTTC; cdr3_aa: CASSPTGLAGGRVTQYF
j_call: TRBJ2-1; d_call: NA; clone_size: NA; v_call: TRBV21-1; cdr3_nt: TGTGCCAGCAGCAAACCCCGGGGGGATTTGTCAGATGAGCAGTTCTTC; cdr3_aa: CASSKPRGDLSDEQFF
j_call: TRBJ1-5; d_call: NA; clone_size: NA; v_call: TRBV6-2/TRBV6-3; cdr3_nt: TGTGCCAGCAGTTACCCCAGGGTAGGGCAGCCCCAGCATTTT; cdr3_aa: CASSYPRVGQPQHF
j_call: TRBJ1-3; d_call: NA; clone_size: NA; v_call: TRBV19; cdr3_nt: TGTGCCAGTAGTATCGGCAGGGTCGGCTCCTCTGGAAACACCATATATTTT; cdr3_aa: CASSIGRVGSSGNTIYF
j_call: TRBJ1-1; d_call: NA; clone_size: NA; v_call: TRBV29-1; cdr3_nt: TGCAGCGTTGGACACAACACTGAAGCTTTCTTT; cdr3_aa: CSVGHNTEAFF
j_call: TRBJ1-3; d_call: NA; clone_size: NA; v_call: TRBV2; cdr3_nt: TGTGCCAGCACTAACGGACTTGGAAACACCATATATTTT; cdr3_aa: CASTNGLGNTIYF
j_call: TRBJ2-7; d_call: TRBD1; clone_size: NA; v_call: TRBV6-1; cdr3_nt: TGTGCCAGCAGTGAAGCAAGGACAGGGGGCTACGAGCAGTACTTC; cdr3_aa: CASSEARTGGYEQYF
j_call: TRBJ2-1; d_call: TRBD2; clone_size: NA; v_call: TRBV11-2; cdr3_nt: TGTGCCAGCAGCCTACCGGGACTAGGCTCCACCTACAATGAGCAGTTCTTC; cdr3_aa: CASSLPGLGSTYNEQFF
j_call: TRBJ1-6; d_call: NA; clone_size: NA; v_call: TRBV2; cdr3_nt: TGTGCCAGCAGTGCGGAAACTAGGTCACCCCTCCACTTT; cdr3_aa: CASSAETRSPLHF
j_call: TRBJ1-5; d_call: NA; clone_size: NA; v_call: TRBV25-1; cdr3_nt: TGTGCCAGCAGGACGGTGGCTAAGGCTCGGGGTCCTCAGCCCCAGCATTTT; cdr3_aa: CASRTVAKARGPQPQHF
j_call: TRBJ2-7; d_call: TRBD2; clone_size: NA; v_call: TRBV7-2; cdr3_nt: TGTGCCAGCAGCTTAGCAGGACTAGCGGGGGGAGAAGAGCAGTACTTC; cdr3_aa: CASSLAGLAGGEEQYF
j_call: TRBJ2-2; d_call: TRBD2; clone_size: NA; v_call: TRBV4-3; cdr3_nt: TGCGCCAGCAGCCAAGTGAGCGAGGTTACTAGCGGGGGGGACACCGGGGAGCTGTTTTTT; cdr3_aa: CASSQVSEVTSGGDTGELFF
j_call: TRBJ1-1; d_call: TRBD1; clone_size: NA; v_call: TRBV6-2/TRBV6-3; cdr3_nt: TGTGCCAGCAGTCGTCAGGGGGCGGTAACTGAAGCTTTCTTT; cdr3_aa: CASSRQGAVTEAFF
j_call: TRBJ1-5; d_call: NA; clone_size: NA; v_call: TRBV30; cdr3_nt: TGTGCCTGGACTGACAGAAGCAATCAGCCCCAGCATTTT; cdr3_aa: CAWTDRSNQPQHF
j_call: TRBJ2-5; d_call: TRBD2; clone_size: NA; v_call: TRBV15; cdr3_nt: TGTGCCACCAGCAGAGGACTAGCGGGGGGGCAAGAGACCCAGTACTTC; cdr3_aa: CATSRGLAGGQETQYF
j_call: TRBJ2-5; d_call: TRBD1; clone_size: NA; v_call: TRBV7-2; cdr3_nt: TGTGCCAGCAGCTTAGCCTGGGGCCGGACAGGTCAAGAGACCCAGTACTTC; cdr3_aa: CASSLAWGRTGQETQYF